This passage covers 10 T cell receptor beta chains from one sample sequenced in a study of T cells after yellow fever vaccination (dated by TCRdb to about 2019). Receptor libraries were prepared by 5' RACE. The listed sequencing device is Illumina HiSeq 2500. TCRdb reworked the public reads: Q25 trimming with fastp, MiXCR clone assembly, productive beta chains retained. Under each unique CDR3 protein, matching rows form one entry showing the most common genes and DNA. The sample table holds roughly 240,000 distinct CDR3 sequences, of which approximately 6.8% were seen once. The ten largest clones represent more than 1% of the sample. In the paper's terms, the treatment or condition label means: live attenuated yellow fever vaccine strain. The sequenced sample was CD4+ T cells sorted from PBMCs, obtained on the day of the yellow fever booster vaccination. All receptors come from a man younger than 45 who received the YFV17D yellow fever vaccine.

The chain has TRBV27 and TRBJ1-1, with 8 nucleotides matching TRBD1. Germline trimming cut 6 bases from V and 5 bases from J; bases unmatched to any gene: 8. The CDR3 runs 14 residues. Germline CDR1 reads MNHEY; CDR2 reads SMNVEV (reference sequence). This chain's CDR3 is CASRLQGAGTEAFF. The CDR3 DNA reads as TGTGCCAGCAGGCTGCAGGGGGCGGGAACTGAAGCTTTCTTT.

This clonotype was detected a few times. This rearrangement joins TRBV5-6 to TRBJ2-5; no clear D. V lost 0 bases, J lost 3 bases, and 6 bases lay in between. Germline values: CDR1 SGHDT, CDR2 YYEEEE. The CDR3 covers 13 residues. The CDR3 is CASSLAAEETQYF. The CDR3 region has the DNA TGTGCCAGCAGCTTGGCGGCTGAAGAGACCCAGTACTTC.

J is TRBJ2-7 and V is TRBV6-5, with 11 bases fitting TRBD2. The V segment lost 7 bases and the J segment 3 bases; nucleotides outside the gene matches: 5. CDR1 and CDR2 from the germline V gene are MNHEY and SVGAGI. The CDR3 spans 14 residues. CDR3 coding DNA: TGTGCCAGCACTACTAGCGGGAGCATCTACGAGCAGTACTTC. Protein sequence: CASTTSGSIYEQYF.

This clonotype was seen a few times. This chain links TRBV5-4 with TRBJ2-2; possibly TRBD1 for D (6 bases). Germline loops: CDR1 SGHNT, CDR2 YYREEE (reference sequence). Trimming took off 1 base at V and 4 bases at J, with 8 bases between the two ends. This CDR3 has 14 amino acids. The CDR3 region has the DNA TGTGCCAGCAGCTTGAGACAGGCCACCGGGGAGCTGTTTTTT. The encoded protein is CASSLRQATGELFF.

As concerns this clonotype: This could be a read error, since a much larger clone is one nucleotide away. This sequence joins TRBV27 and TRBJ2-5; 7 bases line up with TRBD2. J gave up 4 bases and V 9 bases, and 8 bases lay outside the gene matches. The germline gives CDR1 MNHEY, CDR2 SMNVEV (reference sequence). The CDR3 sequence is 13 residues long. The DNA for the CDR3 is TGTGCCAGAAGTCCCGTAGCGGGAGAGACCCAGTACTTC. Amino acid sequence: CARSPVAGETQYF.

The V call is TRBV7-2, the J call TRBJ2-3, with D perhaps matching TRBD2 (5 bases). V was cut by 3 bases and J by 6 bases, with 16 bases left in between. CDR1 is SGHTA, CDR2 FQGNSA, per germline. There are 15 residues in the CDR3. For the CDR3, the DNA is TGTGCCAGCAGCTTCTGGGGAGCCGACTCCGATACGCAGTATTTT. Its translation: CASSFWGADSDTQYF.

V and J are TRBV20-1 and TRBJ2-7, with 10 bases fitting TRBD2. V dropped 3 bases and J dropped 2; count of bases not matched to a gene: 7. CDR1 is DFQATT, CDR2 SNEGSKA, per germline (reference sequence). The CDR3 sequence is 15 residues long. The CDR3 protein is CSASSPGTSAYEQYF. In DNA form, the CDR3 reads TGCAGTGCTAGTTCTCCCGGGACTAGCGCCTACGAGCAGTACTTC.

This clonotype appeared many times. The chain uses TRBV5-1 and TRBJ2-1, with 13 bases that match TRBD2. Unmatched junction bases numbered 1, after V lost 2 bases and J lost 8 bases. The germline V gene has CDR1 SGHRS and CDR2 YFSETQ. The CDR3 has 14 residues. CDR3 sequence: CASSFGLAGDEQFF. CDR3 bases: TGCGCCAGCAGCTTCGGACTAGCGGGAGATGAGCAGTTCTTC.

This clonotype has ten or more counts. The CDR3 coding sequence is TGTGCCAGCAGGTACCGGCTAGCGGAGCCACAAGAGACCCAGTACTTC. This codes for CASRYRLAEPQETQYF. The rearrangement joins TRBV7-2 to TRBJ2-5, with 7 positions matching TRBD2. The CDR3 spans 16 residues. Germline V CDR1 and CDR2: SGHTA, FQGNSA. The ends lost 6 bases at V and 2 bases at J; junction bases unmatched: 12. Complete variable domain (other parts from reference TRBV7-2 and TRBJ2-5): GAGVSQSPSNKVTEKGKDVELRCDPISGHTALYWYRQSLGQGLEFLIYFQGNSAPDKSGLPSDRFSAERTGGSVSTLTIQRTQQEDSAVYLCASRYRLAEPQETQYFGPGTRLLVL.

The CDR3 DNA reads TGCGCCAGCAGCCATGCCGACAGGGATAATTCACCCCTCCACTTT. Its translation is CASSHADRDNSPLHF. The J gene is TRBJ1-6, the V gene TRBV4-3; 7 bases fit TRBD1. The germline gives CDR1 LGHNA, CDR2 YSLEER. V dropped 3 bases and J dropped 5; count of bases not matched to a gene: 4. The CDR3 is 15 amino acids.